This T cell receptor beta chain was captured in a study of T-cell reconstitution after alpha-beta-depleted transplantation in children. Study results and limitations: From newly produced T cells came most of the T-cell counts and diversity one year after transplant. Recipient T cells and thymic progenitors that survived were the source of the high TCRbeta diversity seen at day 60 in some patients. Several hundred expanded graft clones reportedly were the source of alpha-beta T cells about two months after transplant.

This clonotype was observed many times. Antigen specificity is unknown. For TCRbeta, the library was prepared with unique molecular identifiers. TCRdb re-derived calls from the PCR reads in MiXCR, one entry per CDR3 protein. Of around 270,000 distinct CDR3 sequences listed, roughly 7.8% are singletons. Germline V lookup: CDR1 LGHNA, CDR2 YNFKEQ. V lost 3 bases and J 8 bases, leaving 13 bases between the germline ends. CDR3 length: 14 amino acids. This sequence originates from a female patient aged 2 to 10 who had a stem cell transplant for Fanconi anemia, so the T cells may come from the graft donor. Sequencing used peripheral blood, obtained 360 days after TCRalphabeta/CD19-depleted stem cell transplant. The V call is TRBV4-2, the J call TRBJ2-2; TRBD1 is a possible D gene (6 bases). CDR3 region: CASSHSGGQGELFF. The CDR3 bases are TGTGCCAGCAGCCATTCCGGCGGACAGGGGGAGCTGTTTTTT.